Listed below are T cell receptor beta chains from one sample, sequenced in a study of cytomegalovirus exposure and HLA in healthy donors. Assay used: immunoSEQ multiplex PCR; TCRdb lists only in-frame clones, some missing. Of roughly 130,000 clones in the sample, approximately 84% are singletons; the top ten hold 1.4% to 1.5%. The sequencing sample was made of PBMCs. The receptors stem from a woman in her 30s in good health and CMV-seronegative. Each CDR3 is given with its conserved first and last residue. D genes are given only for firm matches. For some rows the clone size is stated as once, few or many, or as a class when expanded; others skip it.

>-|TRBV6-5|TRBJ2-7|-
CASSFSAEYEQYF
>-|TRBV7-2|TRBJ2-7|-
CASSFRFSREQYF
>-|TRBV4-3|TRBJ1-1|-
CASSQDVRGRTEAFF
>-|TRBV28|TRBJ1-1|-
CASTPAGRQRFGAFF
>-|TRBV6-5|TRBJ1-3|-
CASSSTVSGNTIYF
>-|TRBV29-1|TRBJ2-7|TRBD2
CSVAGTSGGLSYEQYF
>few|TRBV6-4|TRBJ2-2|-
CATNRDLNTGELFF
>-|TRBV5-1|TRBJ2-3|TRBD2
CASSLDAGGSTDTQYF
>-|TRBV20-1|TRBJ2-7|TRBD2
CNERTSDEQYF
>-|TRBV30|TRBJ1-4|-
CAWRATGSQGKLFF
>-|TRBV5-1|TRBJ1-1|TRBD1
CASSYDRGTKNTEAFF
>-|TRBV2|TRBJ1-1|TRBD1
CARQGVKPGFERGMNTEAFF
>-|TRBV27|TRBJ2-3|-
CASRLRVGGHGDTQYF
>-|TRBV2|TRBJ1-5|-
CASSGDSNQPQHF
>once|TRBV11-2|TRBJ2-3|TRBD1
CASSSQGADTQYF
>-|TRBV5-1|TRBJ1-1|TRBD1
CASSGSSTGVYTEAFF
>-|TRBV6-1|TRBJ2-1|-
CASSETRGRKGYNEQFF
>-|TRBV4-1|TRBJ1-4|-
CASSQGLNEKLFF
>once|TRBV4-1|TRBJ1-5|TRBD1
CASSQGPTGAGEPQHF
>-|TRBV6-5|TRBJ2-3|-
CASTRLSTDTQYF
>-|TRBV9|TRBJ2-3|TRBD2
CASSVVGTSGGARVDTQYF
>-|TRBV5-1|TRBJ2-5|TRBD2
CASSFSGGGSETQYF